This is a list of T cell receptor beta chains from one sample in a study of regulatory T cells in long-lasting Graves disease. One entry per CDR3 protein, called by TCRdb with MiXCR from the multiplex PCR reads. The table lists around 250,000 distinct CDR3 sequences, about 18% of them singletons. These same records also appear under a second study, on T cells in Graves' hyperthyroidism and ophthalmopathy.

The sample consisted of peripheral blood mononuclear cells (PBMCs), taken at new diagnosis, from a patient treated with antithyroid drugs. The receptors derive from a woman in her 30s with Graves disease. CDR3s include the opening cysteine and the closing phenylalanine or tryptophan. Each record gives: V gene, clone size, J gene, D gene, CDR3 DNA, CDR3 protein. A D gene is named only where the DNA matches it firmly. Only some rows state a clone size, as once, few, many or a class for expanded clones.

TRBV3-1,many,TRBJ1-2,-,TGTGCCAGCAACCAGCGAAACTATGGCTACACCTTC,CASNQRNYGYTF
TRBV5-1,many,TRBJ2-6,TRBD1,TGCGCCAGCAGCTTAGGGGGCCAGGGCGCTGGGGCCAACGTCCTGACTTTC,CASSLGGQGAGANVLTF
TRBV5-8,many,TRBJ2-5,-,TGTGCCAGCAGCTCGTGGGACCGAAGCCAAGAGACCCAGTACTTC,CASSSWDRSQETQYF
TRBV12-3/TRBV12-4,many,TRBJ1-4,TRBD1,TGTGCCAGCAGACCCGGGACAGGGGGAGAAAAACTGTTTTTT,CASRPGTGGEKLFF
TRBV2,many,TRBJ2-7,TRBD1,TGTGCCAGCTTCAACCGGGACAGGGGGCGTGAGCAGTACTTC,CASFNRDRGREQYF
TRBV6-2/TRBV6-3,many,TRBJ1-5,TRBD1,TGTGCCAGCAGTTATCACCAATCGGGACAGCTTAATCAGCCCCAGCATTTT,CASSYHQSGQLNQPQHF
TRBV10-1,-,TRBJ2-3,-,TGCGCCAGCAGTGAGGGGGAGGATACGCAGTATTTT,CASSEGEDTQYF
TRBV7-2,many,TRBJ2-1,-,TGTGCCAGCAGCTTAGACTGGCGGGGCTACAATGAGCAGTTCTTC,CASSLDWRGYNEQFF
TRBV20-1,-,TRBJ1-6,TRBD1,TGCAGTGCCCCGAGGACAGGGGCGGGGACCCTCCACTTT,CSAPRTGAGTLHF
TRBV29-1,few,TRBJ1-3,TRBD1,TGCAGCGCCGGGACAGGGCACACCATATATTTT,CSAGTGHTIYF
TRBV3-1,many,TRBJ1-5,-,TGTGCCAGCAGCCATCGGGACGCCAGGCAGCCCCAGCATTTT,CASSHRDARQPQHF
TRBV10-2,-,TRBJ2-3,-,TGCGCCAGCACCAACGCCGCGGGACTTAGAGATACGCAGTATTTT,CASTNAAGLRDTQYF
TRBV5-1,many,TRBJ2-2,-,TGCGCCAGCTCACAGGGCATACCCACCGGGGAGCTGTTTTTT,CASSQGIPTGELFF
TRBV12-3/TRBV12-4,many,TRBJ2-7,-,TGTGCCAGCAGTGGGACTTTCTACGAGCAGTACTTC,CASSGTFYEQYF
TRBV10-3,many,TRBJ1-5,-,TGTGCCATCAGTGTTGGGAATAGCAATCAGCCCCAGCATTTT,CAISVGNSNQPQHF
TRBV9,few,TRBJ2-1,TRBD2,TGTGCCAGCAGCGTATCTAGCGGGGGGCACAATGAGCAGTTCTTC,CASSVSSGGHNEQFF
TRBV28,-,TRBJ2-3,-,TGTGCCAGCAGTTTCCCTACTTCGGGATATACGCAGTATTTT,CASSFPTSGYTQYF
TRBV20-1,-,TRBJ1-3,-,TGCAGTGCTAGTACCACAGGGAGGGGAAACACCATATATTTT,CSASTTGRGNTIYF
TRBV5-6,many,TRBJ2-5,TRBD1,TGTGCCAGCAGCTTGGGGGACAGGGTTCGACAAGAGACCCAGTACTTC,CASSLGDRVRQETQYF
TRBV20-1,many,TRBJ2-5,-,TGCAGTGCTAGAGATATCGGGGAATTCCAAGAGACCCAGTACTTC,CSARDIGEFQETQYF
TRBV29-1,few,TRBJ2-1,-,TGCAGCGTTGAAGGCCAGGGTAGCGTCGATGAGCAGTTCTTC,CSVEGQGSVDEQFF
TRBV18,many,TRBJ1-2,TRBD1,TGTGCCAGCTCACTCCCGCAGGGGGCCGGTGGCTACACCTTC,CASSLPQGAGGYTF
TRBV29-1,-,TRBJ1-4,TRBD1,TGCAGCGTTGAAGACCGGACAGGGTCGTCTGAAAAACTGTTTTTT,CSVEDRTGSSEKLFF
TRBV20-1,many,TRBJ2-3,-,TGCAGTGCTAGAGTTGGAACTAGCACAGATACGCAGTATTTT,CSARVGTSTDTQYF
TRBV10-2,many,TRBJ2-1,TRBD1,TGCGCCAGCAGTGCACAGGACAGGCTAAACAATGAGCAGTTCTTC,CASSAQDRLNNEQFF
TRBV20-1,many,TRBJ1-2,TRBD1,TGCAGTGCTAGAGACGACAGGGAGCTTAGCTATGGCTACACCTTC,CSARDDRELSYGYTF
TRBV6-2/TRBV6-3,many,TRBJ1-2,-,TGTGCCAGCAGTTATAGGGGCGGACAGTCCTATGGCTACACCTTC,CASSYRGGQSYGYTF
TRBV7-2,many,TRBJ1-1,-,TGTGCCAGCAGCTTGGGGACAACGAACACTGAAGCTTTCTTT,CASSLGTTNTEAFF
TRBV10-3,many,TRBJ1-3,TRBD1,TGTGCCATCAGTGGCGGCAGGGGGTCTGGAAACACCATATATTTT,CAISGGRGSGNTIYF
TRBV20-1,many,TRBJ2-1,-,TGCAGTGCTAGCGGATCCTCCTACAATGAGCAGTTCTTC,CSASGSSYNEQFF
TRBV6-2/TRBV6-3,-,TRBJ2-3,-,TGTGCCAGCAGTTACTCAGTTTGGGACCGCACAGATACGCAGTATTTT,CASSYSVWDRTDTQYF
TRBV6-1,many,TRBJ2-5,TRBD2,TGTGCCAGCAGAAAAACGGGGGGGCAGCGCGGGGAGACCCAGTACTTC,CASRKTGGQRGETQYF
TRBV5-1,-,TRBJ2-1,TRBD2,TGCGCCAGCAGCTCGGGGCTACTAGCGGGAGGGCCGGTTGAGCAGTTCTTC,CASSSGLLAGGPVEQFF